The rows below give T cell receptor beta chains drawn from one sample of a study of PD-1 blockade in classical Hodgkin lymphoma. Clones were read by immunoSEQ multiplex PCR, and TCRdb kept only the in-frame ones, dropping some. In the table there are about 37,000 clones, about 80% of which are singletons. The sequences come from peripheral blood mononuclear cells (PBMCs), collected before the second cycle of nivolumab. The origin of the receptors is a human donor with classical Hodgkin lymphoma. Each CDR3 is given with its conserved first and last residue. The D gene is left open where the match is weak. The size field is filled for only some rows; it gives once, few, many or a size class.

d_gene	abundance	v_gene	j_gene	CDR3nt	CDR3aa
NA	once	TRBV18	TRBJ2-7	TGTGCCAGCTCACCCCAGTCCCCGGGGGCATCCTACGAGCAGTACTTC	CASSPQSPGASYEQYF
NA	NA	TRBV7-9	TRBJ1-2	TGTGCCAGCAGTCCAGGGTTTGGGTATGGCTACACCTTC	CASSPGFGYGYTF
NA	NA	TRBV4-3	TRBJ2-1	TGCGCCAGCAGCCAAGATCGGAGGCTGAGCTCCTACAATGAGCAGTTCTTC	CASSQDRRLSSYNEQFF
NA	NA	TRBV19	TRBJ1-2	TGTGCCAGTACCCTCCGGGGGTTCTCTGGCTACACCTTC	CASTLRGFSGYTF
NA	NA	TRBV6-5	TRBJ1-2	TGTGCCAGCAGTTACTCCGCTGGGGGAGGGAGCGGCTACACCTTC	CASSYSAGGGSGYTF
NA	NA	TRBV4-1	TRBJ1-4	TGCGCCAGCAGCCAAGATATCTTTCAGCTTAATGAAAAACTGTTTTTT	CASSQDIFQLNEKLFF
NA	few	TRBV12-5	TRBJ2-7	TGTGCTAGTGGTTTGTTAGCCGGAATCGGGAGCTCCTACGAGCAGTACTTC	CASGLLAGIGSSYEQYF
TRBD1	NA	TRBV6-1	TRBJ2-4	TGTGCCAGCCGGGACAGCAAAAACATTCAGTACTTC	CASRDSKNIQYF
NA	once	TRBV5-3	TRBJ1-2	TGTGCCAGAAGCAGGGGGAACTATGGCTACACCTTC	CARSRGNYGYTF
TRBD1	NA	TRBV2	TRBJ2-7	TGTGCCAGCAGCCCCACGGGGACAGGCTACGAGCAGTACTTC	CASSPTGTGYEQYF
TRBD1	NA	TRBV29-1	TRBJ2-5	TGCAGCGGTGACAGGGGAATTCGAGAGACCCAGTACTTC	CSGDRGIRETQYF
TRBD2	NA	TRBV7-2	TRBJ2-7	TGTGCCAGCAGCCTCGGCCCCCTAGCGGGGGGGCAGAACGAGCAGTACTTC	CASSLGPLAGGQNEQYF
NA	NA	TRBV25-1	TRBJ1-4	TGTGCCAGCAGTGAGCTAGGACTTAATAATGAAAAACTGTTTTTT	CASSELGLNNEKLFF
TRBD2	NA	TRBV5-6	TRBJ2-3	TGTGCCAGCAGACCTAGCGGGGACACAGATACGCAGTATTTT	CASRPSGDTDTQYF
NA	NA	TRBV7-2	TRBJ2-3	TGTGCCAGCAGCTTGAACAGGCTTAGCACAGATACGCAGTATTTT	CASSLNRLSTDTQYF
TRBD1	NA	TRBV5-4	TRBJ2-7	TGTGCCAGCAGACCCGACGCCGGGACAGCCTTCTACGAGCAGTACTTC	CASRPDAGTAFYEQYF
NA	once	TRBV9	TRBJ2-5	TGTGCCAGCAGCGTAAGAAAAGACGGTCAAGAGACCCAGTACTTC	CASSVRKDGQETQYF
NA	NA	TRBV19	TRBJ2-3	TGTGCCAGTAGCCCCTCTCTAGCAACAGATACGCAGTATTTT	CASSPSLATDTQYF
TRBD1	once	TRBV7-2	TRBJ2-3	TGTGCCAGCAGCGCACAGGGGCCTCCAGGGGATACGCAGTATTTT	CASSAQGPPGDTQYF
TRBD2	NA	TRBV5-8	TRBJ2-5	TGTGCCAGCAGCTTGGCCAAGGCTAGCGGGGAAGAGACCCAGTACTTC	CASSLAKASGEETQYF
TRBD1	NA	TRBV9	TRBJ1-5	TGTGCCAGCAGCGTAGTCGCGGGTAGGGACAGACAGAATAGCAATCAGCCCCAGCATTTT	CASSVVAGRDRQNSNQPQHF
NA	few	TRBV5-1	TRBJ1-6	TGCGCCAGCAGCTTGGGACAGAATAATTCACCCCTCCACTTT	CASSLGQNNSPLHF
TRBD2	NA	TRBV7-9	TRBJ2-1	TGTGCCAGCAGCTCCCGGGGGGTACGAAATGAGCAGTTCTTC	CASSSRGVRNEQFF
NA	NA	TRBV29-1	TRBJ2-3	TGCAGCGTTGACTTTCAGGGCCCTAGCACAGATACGCAGTATTTT	CSVDFQGPSTDTQYF
TRBD1	NA	TRBV4-3	TRBJ1-2	TGCGCCAGCAGCCCCCGTCGTGGGGACAGGGTTTATGGCTACACCTTC	CASSPRRGDRVYGYTF
TRBD1	NA	TRBV19	TRBJ2-7	TGTGCCAGTAGTATCGAGGCAGGGGGACCCTACGAGCAGTACTTC	CASSIEAGGPYEQYF
NA	NA	TRBV29-1	TRBJ2-1	TGCAGCGTTGACCCTTCTGTCTCCTACAATGAGCAGTTCTTC	CSVDPSVSYNEQFF
NA	few	TRBV7-2	TRBJ2-1	TGTGCCAGCAGCCGGGACGAGAATGAGCAGTTCTTC	CASSRDENEQFF